Listed here are 18 T cell receptor beta chains from one sample, sequenced in a study of tumor and adjacent non-tumor tissue in lung cancer (dated by TCRdb to 2016 to 2019). RNA was isolated from bulk unsorted tissue, and RNA quality was assessed with a NanoDrop ND-1000 and an Agilent 2100. Distant non-tumor tissue taken more than 3 cm from the tumor edge was used as the normal lung sample. Library construction relied on multiplex PCR. The sequencer was an Illumina HiSeq 2500. TCRbeta libraries were constructed through three rounds of nested PCR with primers (Table S4) according to protocols adapted from ARM-PCR. Using fastp trimming at Q25 and MiXCR clonotype assembly, TCRdb reanalyzed the public sequencing data and kept in-frame beta chains. Every distinct CDR3 protein forms one entry, paired with its most common genes and DNA. The sample table lists tens of thousands of distinct CDR3 sequences, around 60% of them with a count of one. The top ten constitute about 30% of the sample.

The sample was distant non-tumor lung tissue. The receptors originated from a woman in her 70s with non-small cell lung cancer.

This clonotype was observed many times. The chain recombines TRBV7-8 with TRBJ2-5, with D perhaps assigned TRBD1 or TRBD2 (5 bases each). The CDR3 contains 14 residues. V was clipped by 0 bases and J by 5 bases, with 10 bases between them. Germline assignment: CDR1 SGHVS and CDR2 FQNEAQ. The CDR3 region is CASSLAWGGETQYF. The CDR3 bases are TGTGCCAGCAGCTTAGCTTGGGGCGGGGAGACCCAGTACTTC.

This clonotype was detected many times. The V gene is TRBV30, the J gene TRBJ2-7; D is possibly TRBD1 or TRBD2 (5 bases each). The CDR3 contains 12 residues. Germline V CDR1 and CDR2: GTSNPN, SVGIG (reference sequence). V dropped 4 bases and J dropped 3 bases, with 10 bases sitting between them. The CDR3 DNA sequence: TGTGCCTGGATTCCGGGGCACTACGAGCAGTACTTC. It encodes CAWIPGHYEQYF. Combining the CDR3 with reference TRBV30 and TRBJ2-7 gives the whole variable domain SQTIHQWPATLVQPVGSPLSLECTVEGTSNPNLYWYRQAAGRGLQLLFYSVGIGQISSEVPQNLSASRPQDRQFILSSKKLLLSDSGFYLCAWIPGHYEQYFGPGTRLTVT.

With regard to this clonotype: The junction departs from germline at one end; a sequencing error may be responsible. This chain joins TRBV4-1 and TRBJ2-3; TRBD1 matches 9 bases. The CDR3 covers 18 residues. Per the germline V gene, CDR1 is MGHRA and CDR2 is YSYEKL. The CDR3 sequence: CASRQGHLRDRVVYTQYF. DNA of the CDR3: TGCGCCAGCAGGCAAGGCCATCTCCGGGACAGGGTCGTGTATACGCAGTATTTT.

The CDR3 loop reads CSVDTIRKGDWETQYF. For the CDR3, the DNA is TGCAGCGTTGACACAATTAGAAAGGGCGACTGGGAGACCCAGTACTTC. The chain carries TRBV29-1 and TRBJ2-5; D is unclear. Trimming cost V 3 bases and J 5 bases, with 22 bases left between them. Germline assignment: CDR1 SQVTM and CDR2 ANQGSEA. CDR3 length: 16 amino acids.

V and J are TRBV6-6 and TRBJ2-1, with unresolved D. The CDR3 is made up of 15 amino acids. V was clipped by 3 bases and J by 7 bases, with 16 bases between them. Germline V gives CDR1 MNHNY, CDR2 SVGAGI (reference sequence). CDR3 coding DNA: TGTGCCAGCAGTTATCGGCCCATCGGATGGAATGAGCAGTTCTTC. Amino acids: CASSYRPIGWNEQFF.

A word on this clonotype: The CDR3 does not close with the conserved phenylalanine or tryptophan, likely indicating a read error. J is TRBJ2-1 and V is TRBV6-5; 7 bases map to TRBD2. The CDR3 spans 15 residues. Germline V gene lookup returns CDR1 MNHEY and CDR2 SVGAGI. V gave up 2 bases and J gave up 1 base; unmatched junction bases: 2. The CDR3 sequence: CASSYSGTSYNEQFL. The CDR3 bases are TGTGCCAGCAGTTACAGCGGGACTTCCTACAATGAGCAGTTCCTC.

Notes on this clonotype: At one end, the junction sequence differs from germline, possibly due to a read error. The chain links TRBV28 to TRBJ1-5; TRBD1 might be the D (5 bases). The CDR3 consists of 14 residues. Germline V lookup: CDR1 MDHEN, CDR2 SYDVKM. The CDR3 nucleotides are TGCGCCAGCAGAGCGGACGGCATACCGGGGCCCCGGCATTTT. Protein sequence: CASRADGIPGPRHF.

Note on this clonotype: A read error is likely, as this CDR3 ends without the conserved phenylalanine or tryptophan. The chain is built from TRBV29-1 and TRBJ1-2, with a weak D call TRBD1 (5 bases). The germline V and J ends were trimmed by 1 base and 5 bases, with 23 bases remaining between them. The CDR3 is made up of 17 amino acids. Germline values: CDR1 SQVTM, CDR2 ANQGSEA. DNA of the CDR3: TGCAGCGTTGAAGGTAACTCAGGAGACAGCAATCTATATGGCTACACCTTA. Translated: CSVEGNSGDSNLYGYTL.

Regarding this clonotype: The CDR3 ends on some other residue instead of the conserved phenylalanine or tryptophan, so this is likely a read error. No DNA is shown, since the ends of the CDR3 on it are uncertain; the CDR3 is the one TCRdb lists. This chain links TRBV5-1 with TRBJ2-5; the table's D call of TRBD2 was not tested on the DNA. CDR1 is SGHRS and CDR2 is YFSETQ in the germline V gene. Counting both end residues, the CDR3 totals 15 amino acids. CDR3 in amino acids: CASSLRSSGQETQHI.

A word on this clonotype: A junction end diverges from the germline sequence, so it may reflect a read error. The chain employs TRBV10-2 and TRBJ1-1; D gene unclear. The CDR3 has 15 amino acids. The germline CDR1 and CDR2 sequences are WSHSY and SAAADI. The CDR3 here is CASSEWSTLNTGALF. CDR3 sequence (DNA): TGCGCCAGCAGTGAGTGGAGCACTCTGAACACTGGAGCCCTCTTT.

This clonotype has a handful of counts. One end of the junction does not line up with germline, which may come from a read error. The rearrangement links TRBV20-1 to TRBJ1-5; 8 nucleotides agree with TRBD1. From germline, CDR1 is DFQATT and CDR2 SNEGSKA (reference sequence). The CDR3 totals 17 residues. The CDR3 DNA is TGCAGTGCTAGAGATGACAGGGGTGGGCGTAACAATCAGTCCCAGCATTTT. This sequence encodes CSARDDRGGRNNQSQHF.

Comment on this clonotype: At one of its ends the junction is not consistent with the germline gene, which may arise from a read error. The gene calls are TRBV29-1 and TRBJ1-2; TRBD1 might be the D (6 bases). The CDR3 extends over 14 amino acids. Germline lookup yields CDR1 SQVTM and CDR2 ANQGSEA. The CDR3 DNA is TGCAGCATTGATGGGGGGGGCGCTAACTATGGCTACGCCTTC. This sequence encodes CSIDGGGANYGYAF. Drawing the rest from reference TRBV29-1 and TRBJ1-2, the complete variable domain is SAVISQKPSRDICQRGTSLTIQCQVDSQVTMMFWYRQQPGQSLTLIATANQGSEATYESGFVIDKFPISRPNLTFSTLTVSNMSPEDSSIYLCSIDGGGANYGYAFGSGTRLTVV.

Ten or more counts support this clonotype. This chain connects TRBV5-1 to TRBJ2-1, with 9 bases identical to TRBD2. In germline, CDR1 is SGHRS, CDR2 YFSETQ. The CDR3 totals 14 residues. With V trimmed by 4 bases and J by 5 bases, 4 bases remained unmatched. CDR3 bases: TGCGCCAGCAGCCCTAGCGGGGTGGACAATGAGCAGTTCTTC. Protein product: CASSPSGVDNEQFF.

This clonotype showed up just once. Since no conserved phenylalanine or tryptophan closes the CDR3, a read error is the likely cause. The gene calls are TRBV29-1 and TRBJ1-2, with D perhaps TRBD1 (6 bases). The germline V gene has CDR1 SQVTM and CDR2 ANQGSEA. Trimming took 6 bases from V and 7 from J, leaving 21 bases between them. The CDR3 runs 14 residues. The CDR3 DNA sequence: TGCAGCGTCGAGGACCTGGGGGGCACGGGTGGCTACACCTAC. Its protein product is CSVEDLGGTGGYTY.

Notes on this clonotype: Germline and junction disagree at one end, which may indicate a read error. This sequence joins TRBV11-1 and TRBJ2-1; D is perhaps TRBD2 (6 bases). This CDR3 has 16 amino acids. CDR1 and CDR2 from the germline V gene are SGHAT and FQDESV (reference sequence). CDR3 residues: CASSLALASPYNEQFF. The CDR3 DNA sequence: TGTGCCAGCAGCCTAGCCCTAGCGAGCCCGTACAATGAGCAGTTCTTC.

With regard to this clonotype: Given the absence of the conserved phenylalanine or tryptophan at the CDR3 end, a read error is likely. Because the CDR3's place on the DNA is in doubt, the DNA is left out and the CDR3 is given as listed by TCRdb. This rearrangement joins TRBV6-6 to TRBJ2-7. CDR1 is MNHNY, CDR2 SVGAGI, per germline (reference sequence). The CDR3 is 14 amino acids long, termini counted. The chain's CDR3 is CASSYSISSYEQHY.

As to this clonotype: A much larger clone differs from this one at a single base, so this may be a read error. The V gene is TRBV30, the J gene TRBJ2-7; a possible D gene is TRBD2 (5 bases). Looked up from germline, CDR1 is GTSNPN and CDR2 is SVGIG (reference sequence). The V end lost 4 bases, the J end lost 5 bases, and 12 bases lay between the germline ends. The CDR3 has 12 amino acids. The CDR3: CAWNYWRNEQYF. The DNA for the CDR3 is TGTGCCTGGAACTACTGGAGGAACGAGCAGTACTTC.

Worth noting for this clonotype: One end of the junction is discordant with germline, which a read error may explain. The V and J genes are TRBV6-2 or TRBV6-3 and TRBJ2-7; tentative D call: TRBD1 (5 bases). The CDR3 is 15 residues long. Germline V CDR1 and CDR2: MNHEY, SVGEGT. The CDR3: CASSYSMTDTYEQCF. The CDR3 DNA reads as TGTGCCAGCAGTTACTCAATGACAGACACCTACGAGCAGTGCTTC.